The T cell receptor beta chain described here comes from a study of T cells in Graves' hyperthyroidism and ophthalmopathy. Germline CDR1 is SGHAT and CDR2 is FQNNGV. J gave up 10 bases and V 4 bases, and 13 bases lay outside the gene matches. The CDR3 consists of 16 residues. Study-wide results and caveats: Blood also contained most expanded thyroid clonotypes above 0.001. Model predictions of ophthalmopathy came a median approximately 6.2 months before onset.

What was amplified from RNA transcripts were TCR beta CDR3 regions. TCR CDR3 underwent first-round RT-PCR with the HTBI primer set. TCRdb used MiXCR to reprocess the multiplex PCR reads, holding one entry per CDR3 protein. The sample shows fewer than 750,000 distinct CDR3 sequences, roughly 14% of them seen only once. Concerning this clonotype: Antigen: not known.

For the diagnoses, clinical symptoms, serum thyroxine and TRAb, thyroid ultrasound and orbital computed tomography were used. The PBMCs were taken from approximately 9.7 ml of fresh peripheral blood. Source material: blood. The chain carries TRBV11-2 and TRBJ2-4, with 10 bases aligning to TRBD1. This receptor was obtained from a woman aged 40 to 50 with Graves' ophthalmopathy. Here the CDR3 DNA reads TGTGCCAGCAGCTCCTGGAAGGGACAGGGGTCGGGGATTCAGTACTTC. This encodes CASSSWKGQGSGIQYF.